This T cell receptor beta chain was captured by sequencing in a study of human T cells and chemical hapten exposure. The wider study: Diphenylcyclopropenone, dosed weekly to the scalp, was given to patients throughout the roughly 24-week study. The study's findings and limits: Expanded TCRs showed more large CDR3 clusters than pre-sensitization or healthy control sets.

Individual cDNA molecules received unique molecular identifiers in the library. TCRdb recomputed calls from the RACE reads with MiXCR, one row per CDR3 protein. Found here are fewer than 45,000 distinct CDR3 sequences, 12% of them singletons; the top ten hold approximately 1.9%. Time point defined: pre-sensitization, week 0. Treatment in this sample: therapeutic diphenylcyclopropenone sensitization with weekly scalp DPC. Total RNA extraction was carried out from unfractionated whole blood. V was pared by 5 bases and J by 10 bases, with 15 bases of the junction left unmatched. Looked up from germline, CDR1 is SGHTA and CDR2 is FQGNSA. This CDR3 has 17 amino acids. This clonotype was picked up a small number of times. What it binds is unknown.

The sequences come from whole blood, collected in connection with sensitization to the hapten diphenylcyclopropenone (DPC). The rearrangement uses TRBV7-2 and TRBJ1-6; 9 nucleotides match TRBD1. The sequence came from a middle-aged woman with alopecia areata. Some clones in this sample may be carry-over from other donors' samples. The CDR3, as DNA: TGTGCCAGCAGCCCCTTACCCCCGGGACAGGGTGGATCACCCCTCCACTTT. This translates into CASSPLPPGQGGSPLHF.